This T cell receptor (beta chain) was sequenced in a study of T cells after yellow fever vaccination. Notes on the study in general: In FACS-sorted repertoires, abundant clonotypes from the bulk population could appear as contaminants. Post-booster repertoires contained most primary-vaccination clones again (around 97% CD4, roughly 90% CD8).

V was shortened by 2 bases and J by 1 base, with 17 bases between the two germline ends. The CDR3 is made up of 17 amino acids. Germline V lookup: CDR1 MNHEY, CDR2 SVGAGI. The authors made TCR cDNA by 5'RACE template switching, adding a universal primer site and UMIs. In TCRdb, the 5' RACE reads were re-called with MiXCR into one record per CDR3 protein. The table includes about 370,000 distinct CDR3 sequences, 9.5% to 13% detected once. Comments on this clonotype: The antigen is not known.

The specimen comprised PBMCs, sampled on the day of the first yellow fever vaccination. The rearrangement uses TRBV6-5 and TRBJ1-2, with D maybe TRBD1 (6 bases). The clonotype comes from a man aged 18 to 30 who received the YFV17D yellow fever vaccine. The CDR3 loop reads CASSYRPKGQSNYGYTF. CDR3 in DNA: TGTGCCAGCAGTTACCGCCCGAAAGGACAGAGTAACTATGGCTACACCTTC.